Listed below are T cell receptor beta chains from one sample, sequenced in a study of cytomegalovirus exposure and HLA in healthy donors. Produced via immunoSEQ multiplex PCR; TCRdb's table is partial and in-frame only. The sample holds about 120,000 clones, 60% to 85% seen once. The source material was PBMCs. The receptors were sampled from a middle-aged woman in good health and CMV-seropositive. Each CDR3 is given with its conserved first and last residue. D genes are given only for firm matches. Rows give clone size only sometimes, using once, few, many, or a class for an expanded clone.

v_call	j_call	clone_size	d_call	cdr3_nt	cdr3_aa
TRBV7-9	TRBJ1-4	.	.	TGTGCCAGCAGCTTAAGGAATCAGGGGATTGAAAAACTGTTTTTT	CASSLRNQGIEKLFF
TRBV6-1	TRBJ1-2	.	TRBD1	TGTGCCATAACTACAGGGGGGGACTATGGCTACACCTTC	CAITTGGDYGYTF
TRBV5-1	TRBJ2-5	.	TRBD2	TGCGCCAGCAGCAGAACCCCGGGGGGGTTTCGAGAGACCCAGTACTTC	CASSRTPGGFRETQYF
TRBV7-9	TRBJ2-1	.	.	TGTGCCAGCAGCTTAGTAACAGGGATTTACAATGAGCAGTTCTTC	CASSLVTGIYNEQFF
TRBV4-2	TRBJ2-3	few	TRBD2	TGTGCCAGCAGCCTCCAAGGGAGCGGGGATACTAGCACAGATACGCAGTATTTT	CASSLQGSGDTSTDTQYF
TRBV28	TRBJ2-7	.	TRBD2	TGTGCCAGCACCCCGGGGGGGCCATCGTCCTACGAGCAGTACTTC	CASTPGGPSSYEQYF
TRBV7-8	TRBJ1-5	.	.	TGTGCCAGCAGCTTAACAGGTGGTACAACCATGCAGCCCCAGCATTTT	CASSLTGGTTMQPQHF
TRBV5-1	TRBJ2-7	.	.	TGCGCCAGCAGCTCCACCGGGTCTACCTCCTACGAGCAGTACTTC	CASSSTGSTSYEQYF
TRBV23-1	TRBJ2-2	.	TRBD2	TGCGCCAGCAGTCAAAGATTGGCGAGCGGGGGTAAAACCGGGGAGCTGTTTTTT	CASSQRLASGGKTGELFF
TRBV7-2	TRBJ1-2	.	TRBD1	TGTGCCAGCAGCTCAATCGGGACAGGGGACTATGGCTACACCTTC	CASSSIGTGDYGYTF
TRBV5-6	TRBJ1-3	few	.	TGTGCCAGCAGCTTGTATGGGACATATGGAAACACCATATATTTT	CASSLYGTYGNTIYF
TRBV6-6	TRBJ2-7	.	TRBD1	TGTGCCAGCAGACGAGGACAGGGTGGTCGGAACGAGCAGTACTTC	CASRRGQGGRNEQYF
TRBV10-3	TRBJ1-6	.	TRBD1	TGTGCCATCAGACCCGGGACAGGTTCAGGCGGGGATTCACCCCTCCACTTT	CAIRPGTGSGGDSPLHF
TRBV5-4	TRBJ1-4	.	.	TGTGCCAGCAGCTACTGGAGAACTAATGAAAAACTGTTTTTT	CASSYWRTNEKLFF
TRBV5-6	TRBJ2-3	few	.	TGTGCCAGCAGTCCAGTAGATCATGGGAGGCGGGATACGCAGTATTTT	CASSPVDHGRRDTQYF
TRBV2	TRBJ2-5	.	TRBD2	TGTGCCAGCAGTGTGGAGCGGGGGGTAGCGGAGACCCAGTACTTC	CASSVERGVAETQYF
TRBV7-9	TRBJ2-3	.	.	TGTGCCAGCATCAGAGGGCCCTGGGGTACAGATACGCAGTATTTT	CASIRGPWGTDTQYF
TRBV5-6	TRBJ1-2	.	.	TGTGCCAGCAGCCGAATCGACCGATCCCGTGCGGTAACCTTC	CASSRIDRSRAVTF
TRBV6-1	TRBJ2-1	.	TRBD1	TGTGCCAGCAGTGAAGCCGGGACAGGGGAGTATAATGAGCAGTTCTTC	CASSEAGTGEYNEQFF
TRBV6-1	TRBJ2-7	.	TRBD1	TGTGCCAGCAGTGAATATATGGGACAGGTTGCCGAGCAGTACTTC	CASSEYMGQVAEQYF
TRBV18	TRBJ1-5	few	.	TGTGCCAGCTCACCGCAGGACGGTCGAGGGCAGCCCCAGCATTTT	CASSPQDGRGQPQHF
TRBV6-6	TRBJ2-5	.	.	TGTGCCAGCAGTTACTCGTACGCGTCCCAGTACTTC	CASSYSYASQYF
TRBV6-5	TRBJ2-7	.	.	TGTGCCAGCAGTTCACAGGGCATCGAGCAGTACTTC	CASSSQGIEQYF
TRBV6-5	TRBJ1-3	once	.	TGTGCCAGCAGACTCGTCGGGGGAAACACCATATATTTT	CASRLVGGNTIYF
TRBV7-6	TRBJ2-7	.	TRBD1	TGTGCCAGCAGCTTAGAGGGGACAGGGAACGAGCAGTACTTC	CASSLEGTGNEQYF
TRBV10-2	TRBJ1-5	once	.	TGCGCCAGCAGCGACACCAGGGGATTCGGCAATCAGCCCCAGCATTTT	CASSDTRGFGNQPQHF
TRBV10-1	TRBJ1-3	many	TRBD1	TGCGCCAGCAGTGAGTCGGGGACAGTTAATTTCTCTGGAAACACCATATATTTT	CASSESGTVNFSGNTIYF
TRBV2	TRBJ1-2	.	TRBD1	TGTGCCAGCAGCGGTCCCGGGACAGGGGGAGGTGTATTCCACTATGGCTACACCTTC	CASSGPGTGGGVFHYGYTF
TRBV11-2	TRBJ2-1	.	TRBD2	TGTGCCAGCAGCCCAACTAGCGGGGGGGGTCGTGAGCAGTTCTTC	CASSPTSGGGREQFF
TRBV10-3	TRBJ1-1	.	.	TGTGCCGCAGAGGACAGACCCGTGAACACTGAAGCTTTCTTT	CAAEDRPVNTEAFF
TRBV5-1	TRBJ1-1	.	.	TGCGCCAGCAAAACCCCCCAGGGGTCTGAAGCTTTCTTT	CASKTPQGSEAFF
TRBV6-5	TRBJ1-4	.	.	TGTGCCAGCAGTTCCGATTTGGCCCGTCGAAAACTGTTTTTT	CASSSDLARRKLFF
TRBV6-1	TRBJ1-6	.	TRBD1	TGTGCCAGCAGTGCTGACAGGGGAATAAGGGATTCACCCCTCCACTTT	CASSADRGIRDSPLHF
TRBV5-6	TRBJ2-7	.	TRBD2	TGTGCCAGCAGCTTTTACCGGGGGGCCTACGAGCAGTACTTC	CASSFYRGAYEQYF
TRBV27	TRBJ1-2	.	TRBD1	TGTGCCAGCAGTTTGACAGGGGGCGGAGGGTATGGCTACACCTTC	CASSLTGGGGYGYTF
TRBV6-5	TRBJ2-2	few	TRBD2	TGTGCCAGCAGTTACTCGGGAGGGTTCACCGGGGAGCTGTTTTTT	CASSYSGGFTGELFF
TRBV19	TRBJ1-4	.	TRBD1	TGTGCCAGTAGTCCGGGACAGGGACATAATGAAAAACTGTTTTTT	CASSPGQGHNEKLFF
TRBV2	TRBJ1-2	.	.	TGTGCCAGCAGTGAGCAGGGGCCCTATGGCTACACCTTC	CASSEQGPYGYTF
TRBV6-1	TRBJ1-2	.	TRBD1	TGTGCCAGCAGTGAAGGGGGACAGGGATTGAGCTATGGCTACACCTTC	CASSEGGQGLSYGYTF
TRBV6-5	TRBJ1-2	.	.	TGTGCCAGCAGACTTTCCCCCGCCAGGAACTATGGCTACACCTTC	CASRLSPARNYGYTF
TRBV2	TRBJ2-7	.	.	TGTGCCAGCCATTCGGACTCAAACTCCTACGAGCAGTACTTC	CASHSDSNSYEQYF
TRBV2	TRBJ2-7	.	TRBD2	TGTGCCAGCCGCGGGGGGACGGCCTCCTACGAGCAGTACTTC	CASRGGTASYEQYF